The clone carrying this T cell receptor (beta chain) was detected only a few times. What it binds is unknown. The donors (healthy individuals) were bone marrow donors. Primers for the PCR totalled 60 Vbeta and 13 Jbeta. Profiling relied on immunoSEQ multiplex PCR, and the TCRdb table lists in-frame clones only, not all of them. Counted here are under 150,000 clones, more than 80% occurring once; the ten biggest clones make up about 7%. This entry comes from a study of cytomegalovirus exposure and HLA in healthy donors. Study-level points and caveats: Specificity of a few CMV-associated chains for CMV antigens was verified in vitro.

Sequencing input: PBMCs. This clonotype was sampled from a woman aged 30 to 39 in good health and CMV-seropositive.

Here the CDR3 reads CASSSDTSTDTQYF. The CDR3 DNA sequence: TGTGCCAGCAGTTCGGACACGAGCACAGATACGCAGTATTTT. The chain employs TRBV6-5 and TRBJ2-3; the D gene is possibly TRBD1 (5 bases). Germline CDR1 reads MNHEY; CDR2 reads SVGAGI. This CDR3 region has 14 residues. V shed 4 bases and J shed 0 bases, with 8 bases lying between them.